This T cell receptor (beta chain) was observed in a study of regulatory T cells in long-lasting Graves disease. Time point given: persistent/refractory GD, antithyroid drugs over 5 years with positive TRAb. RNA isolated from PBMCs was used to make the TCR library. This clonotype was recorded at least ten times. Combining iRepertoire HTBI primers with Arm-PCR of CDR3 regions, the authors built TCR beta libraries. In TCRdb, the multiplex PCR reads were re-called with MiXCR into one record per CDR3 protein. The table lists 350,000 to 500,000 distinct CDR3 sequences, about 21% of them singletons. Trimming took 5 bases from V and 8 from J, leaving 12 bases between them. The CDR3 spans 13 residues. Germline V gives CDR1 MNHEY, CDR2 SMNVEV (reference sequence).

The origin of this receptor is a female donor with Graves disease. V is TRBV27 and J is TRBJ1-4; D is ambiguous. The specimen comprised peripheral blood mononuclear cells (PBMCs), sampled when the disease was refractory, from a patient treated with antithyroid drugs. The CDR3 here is CASSADGGEKLFF. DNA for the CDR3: TGTGCCAGCAGTGCGGATGGTGGAGAAAAACTGTTTTTT. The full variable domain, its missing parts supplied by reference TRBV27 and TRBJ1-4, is EAQVTQNPRYLITVTGKKLTVTCSQNMNHEYMSWYRQDPGLGLRQIYYSMNVEVTDKGDVPEGYKVSRKEKRNFPLILESPSPNQTSLYFCASSADGGEKLFFGSGTQLSVL.